The present entry profiles one TCR beta chain with its context. As yet, its antigen is unknown. This sample is part of a study of monozygotic twins with inflammatory bowel disease. The germline V gene encodes CDR1 SNHLY and CDR2 FYNNEI. The CDR3 length is 18 residues. General study findings and limits: Subtypes among T cells remained indistinguishable.

From the 5' RACE reads, TCRdb lists one entry per CDR3 protein and no DNA. The specimen's table records tens of thousands of distinct CDR3 sequences. The sequenced sample was blood. V usage is TRBV2 and J usage is TRBJ2-7; as DNA is missing, the TRBD2 call by TCRdb cannot be tested. This receptor was obtained from a human donor with ulcerative colitis or Crohn's disease, or a healthy co-twin of an affected twin (not recorded which). CDR3 region: CASQGGGLADRSSYEQYF. Complete variable domain (other parts from reference TRBV2 and TRBJ2-7): EPEVTQTPSHQVTQMGQEVILRCVPISNHLYFYWYRQILGQKVEFLVSFYNNEISEKSEIFDDQFSVERPDGSNFTLKIRSTKLEDSAMYFCASQGGGLADRSSYEQYFGPGTRLTVT.